This TCR beta chain was obtained from a study of blood T cell repertoires in COVID-19. About the research overall: Acute and convalescent COVID-19 specimens originated in the United States, Italy and Spain. PBMCs, B-cell-depleted T cells, or T cells provided the cDNA or gDNA that made up the material.

Per the original methods: Amplifying reference gene primers gave estimates of nucleated cell counts. The table came from immunoSEQ multiplex PCR; TCRdb's copy has only in-frame clones and leaves some out. The DNA gave D and trimming, while V, J and clone size come from that table. The table includes about 170,000 clones, about four fifths detected once. V lost 3 bases, J lost 4 bases, and 3 bases stayed unmatched. The CDR3 has 13 residues. Germline values: CDR1 MNHNS, CDR2 SASEGT. Sample: peripheral blood. V gene TRBV6-1 combines with J gene TRBJ2-7; 7 nucleotides line up with TRBD1. The receptor's source is a man younger than 35 with active or convalescent COVID-19. The CDR3 reads CASSDTGVYEQYF. The CDR3 DNA reads TGTGCCAGCAGTGATACAGGGGTATACGAGCAGTACTTC.